This T cell receptor beta chain is from a study of OX40 agonist ivuxolimab in advanced cancers. Study background: With a range of roughly 20 to 79, age averaged roughly 61 years, and about 82% were male. Under the entry rules, prior anti-PD-1, anti-PD-L1 or anti-CTLA-4 therapy was allowed, and around 36% had some.

TCRdb keeps only in-frame clones here, not all; method: immunoSEQ multiplex PCR. The sample holds around 80,000 clones, less than 90% seen once. As regards this clone: What it recognizes is unknown.

Germline V gene lookup returns CDR1 MNHNS and CDR2 SASEGT. This CDR3 spans 15 amino acids. Trimming took 5 bases from V and 4 from J, leaving 16 bases between them. General study points: Relatively little clonal expansion, among the lowest observed, appeared in partial responders at 0.1-3.0 mg/kg.

The gene calls are TRBV6-1 and TRBJ2-3; no reliable D call. This sequence was found in an adult with an advanced solid tumor such as melanoma, head and neck, liver or kidney cancer. The sequenced sample was CD4+ or CD8+ T cells sorted from blood, obtained in a trial of the OX40 agonist ivuxolimab. The CDR3 DNA is TGTGCCAGCAGTTTGCGAAAGCCCTGGGCAGATACGCAGTATTTT. It encodes CASSLRKPWADTQYF.